This T cell receptor beta chain derives from a study of PD-L1 blockade in urothelial cancer. About the research overall: About nine tenths of the roughly 30 patients were men who had bladder-origin urothelial cancer.

Clones were sequenced by immunoSEQ multiplex PCR, and TCRdb holds only the in-frame ones, with some missing. The data show roughly 28,000 clones, 84% seen once. Noted time point: peripheral blood 6 weeks after treatment start. V dropped 2 bases and J dropped 10 bases, with 7 bases sitting between them. CDR1 is MNHNS, CDR2 SASEGT, per germline. The CDR3 is made up of 11 amino acids. Specimen: PBMCs, collected around atezolizumab (anti-PD-L1) treatment. This receptor was obtained from a man between 65 and 85 years old with urothelial cancer. The J gene is TRBJ2-3, the V gene TRBV6-1; no firm D call. The CDR3 loop is CASSEPAPQYF. In DNA form, the CDR3 reads TGTGCCAGCAGTGAACCTGCGCCGCAGTATTTT.